One sample yielded the 20 T cell receptor beta chains listed below, sequenced in a study of T cell clonotyping in hematopoietic cell transplantation. The sample's time point: recipient sample about 28 days before transplant, after cytoreduction. Sequencing used immunoSEQ multiplex PCR; TCRdb keeps in-frame clones, though not all of them. The sample consists of roughly 30,000 clones, about 80% of them appearing once. Sequencing was performed on peripheral blood mononuclear cells, taken before stem cell transplant. The source is a woman aged 30 to 39 with chronic myeloid leukemia. Some clones in this sample may be carry-over from other donors' samples.

The chain has TRBV7-9 and TRBJ2-7, with unresolved D. CDR1 and CDR2 (germline): SEHNR, FQNEAQ (reference sequence). Trimming left V 4 bases short and J 5 bases short, with 9 bases between. The CDR3 is 12 amino acids. The chain's CDR3 is CASSSRFDEQYF. The CDR3, as DNA: TGTGCCAGCAGCTCCCGTTTCGACGAGCAGTACTTC.

The V and J genes are TRBV9 and TRBJ2-3; 10 bases map to TRBD2. This CDR3 has 15 residues. The V and J ends lost 4 bases and 2 bases, in that order; junction bases with no gene match: 4. Germline CDR1 and CDR2: SGDLS and YYNGEE. The chain's CDR3 is CASSPSGGITDTQYF. In nucleotides, the CDR3 is TGTGCCAGCAGCCCTAGCGGGGGAATCACAGATACGCAGTATTTT.

V gene TRBV10-3 combines with J gene TRBJ1-2, with TRBD1 matching over 8 bases. Germline-derived CDR1 and CDR2 are ENHRY and SYGVKD. The CDR3 extends over 14 amino acids. V lost 6 bases, J lost 4 bases, and 7 bases stayed unmatched. The CDR3 here is CAIRRDRSIYGYTF. The CDR3 DNA sequence: TGTGCCATCAGACGGGACAGGAGTATCTATGGCTACACCTTC.

The CDR3 loop is CASSVGGQGGNNQPQHF. The CDR3 region has the DNA TGTGCCAGCAGCGTCGGGGGCCAGGGAGGAAACAATCAGCCCCAGCATTTT. J is TRBJ1-5 and V is TRBV5-4, with D maybe TRBD1 (6 bases). Germline lookup yields CDR1 SGHNT and CDR2 YYREEE (reference sequence). Trimming cost V 4 bases and J 3 bases, with 20 bases left between them. This CDR3 is 17 amino acids long. The full variable domain, completed using reference TRBV5-4 and TRBJ1-5, is ETGVTQSPTHLIKTRGQQVTLRCSSQSGHNTVSWYQQALGQGPQFIFQYYREEENGRGNFPPRFSGLQFPNYSSELNVNALELDDSALYLCASSVGGQGGNNQPQHFGDGTRLSIL.

This clone was seen only a few times. The chain uses TRBV27 and TRBJ1-3, with D unresolved. The germline V gene encodes CDR1 MNHEY and CDR2 SMNVEV (reference sequence). The CDR3 has 14 amino acids. The V end was cut by 5 bases, the J end by 4 bases, with 12 bases between. The CDR3, as DNA: TGTGCCAGCAGTCCCTCGGGAGGAGGAAACACCATATATTTT. Translation gives CASSPSGGGNTIYF.

Only a few counts were recorded for this clone. V and J are TRBV19 and TRBJ1-2, with TRBD1 as a possible D gene (6 bases). V was pared by 8 bases and J by 14 bases, with 15 bases between. CDR3 length equals 10 residues. Germline assignment: CDR1 LNHDA and CDR2 SQIVND (reference sequence). CDR3 amino acids: CASWGGRVTF. In DNA, the CDR3 is TGTGCCAGTTGGGGGGGCCGGGTGACCTTC.

This clone came up a few times. The rearrangement joins TRBV11-2 to TRBJ2-6; D remains ambiguous. The CDR3 runs 15 residues. V lost 1 base and J lost 2, with 6 bases in between. Germline-derived CDR1 and CDR2 are SGHAT and FQNNGV. In DNA form, the CDR3 reads TGTGCCAGCAGCTTAGTACATCCTGGGGCCAACGTCCTGACTTTC. Translation gives CASSLVHPGANVLTF.

The chain links TRBV27 to TRBJ2-7; no firm D call. This CDR3 has 12 amino acids. Germline loops: CDR1 MNHEY, CDR2 SMNVEV (reference sequence). V was trimmed by 5 bases and J by 7 bases, leaving 12 bases between them. As DNA, the CDR3 is TGTGCCAGCAGTCCTGCTAAGGGAGAGCAGTACTTC. This gives the protein CASSPAKGEQYF.

This clone is categorized as medium-sized (0.01 to 0.1%). This rearrangement joins TRBV6-5 to TRBJ1-1; D is unresolved. V lost 4 bases and J lost 5, with 11 bases in between. The CDR3 contains 13 residues. Germline V gene data show CDR1 as MNHEY and CDR2 as SVGAGI. CDR3 sequence (DNA): TGTGCCAGCAGTTTAGCCAGAAGGACTGAAGCTTTCTTT. Its translation: CASSLARRTEAFF.

This clone was counted once. The rearrangement joins TRBV5-1 to TRBJ2-5, with D unclear. Deletions cut 4 bases from V and 2 bases from J, with 3 bases between. Per the germline V gene, CDR1 is SGHRS and CDR2 is YFSETQ. This CDR3 contains 11 residues. CDR3 protein: CASSTQETQYF. CDR3 sequence (DNA): TGCGCCAGCAGCACGCAAGAGACCCAGTACTTC.

The rearrangement joins TRBV13 to TRBJ2-3; the D is unclear. The germline gives CDR1 PRHDT, CDR2 FYEKMQ (reference sequence). Trimming cost V 4 bases and J 3 bases, with 5 bases left between them. The CDR3 extends over 12 amino acids. The DNA of the CDR3 is TGTGCCAGCAGCTCGACTACAGATACGCAGTATTTT. It yields the protein CASSSTTDTQYF.

The rearrangement joins TRBV2 to TRBJ1-6; TRBD1 matches at 7 bases. Looked up from germline, CDR1 is SNHLY and CDR2 is FYNNEI. The V gene end was trimmed by 6 bases and the J gene end by 9 bases; junction bases not matched to a gene: 11. The CDR3 contains 15 residues. CDR3 protein: CASSVLQGITSPLHF. The CDR3 bases are TGTGCCAGCAGCGTTCTACAGGGGATAACTTCACCCCTCCACTTT. The whole variable domain, remainder taken from reference TRBV2 and TRBJ1-6, is EPEVTQTPSHQVTQMGQEVILRCVPISNHLYFYWYRQILGQKVEFLVSFYNNEISEKSEIFDDQFSVERPDGSNFTLKIRSTKLEDSAMYFCASSVLQGITSPLHFGNGTRLTVT.

The chain employs TRBV5-4 and TRBJ1-2; no clear D. CDR1 SGHNT and CDR2 YYREEE come from the germline V gene (reference sequence). Trimming removed 4 bases from V and 4 bases from J, with 8 bases in between. The CDR3 is made up of 12 amino acids. The CDR3 bases are TGTGCCAGCAGCACTGACACCTATGGCTACACCTTC. Its protein product is CASSTDTYGYTF.

This sequence joins TRBV10-3 and TRBJ2-2; D is ambiguous. The CDR3 totals 12 residues. Germline V gives CDR1 ENHRY, CDR2 SYGVKD. Trimming cost V 2 bases and J 6 bases, with 4 bases left between them. The CDR3 protein is CAISEIAGELFF. CDR3 bases: TGTGCCATCAGTGAGATTGCCGGGGAGCTGTTTTTT.

This chain joins TRBV5-1 and TRBJ2-2, with D perhaps given as TRBD1 or TRBD2 (6 bases each). CDR3 length: 12 residues. V lost 4 bases, J lost 8 bases, and 9 bases lay in between. Germline V gene sequence: CDR1 SGHRS, CDR2 YFSETQ. The CDR3 is CASSRGQGELFF. DNA of the CDR3: TGCGCCAGCAGCCGGGGGCAGGGGGAGCTGTTTTTT.

The V gene is TRBV12-5, the J gene TRBJ2-7; 10 bases fit TRBD2. V lost 7 bases to trimming and J lost 3 bases; unmatched junction nucleotides: 9. CDR1 is LGHNT and CDR2 is FRNRAP in the germline V gene. There are 15 residues in the CDR3. CDR3 nucleotides: TGTGCTAGTGCCCCAATACTAGCGGGGCGCTACGAGCAGTACTTC. This gives the protein CASAPILAGRYEQYF. The variable domain in full, completed from reference TRBV12-5 and TRBJ2-7, reads DARVTQTPRHKVTEMGQEVTMRCQPILGHNTVFWYRQTMMQGLELLAYFRNRAPLDDSGMPKDRFSAEMPDATLATLKIQPSEPRDSAVYFCASAPILAGRYEQYFGPGTRLTVT.

The rearrangement links TRBV6-6 to TRBJ1-2; D not certain. Between the trimmed V and J ends, which lost 7 bases and 7 bases, there was a span of 13 bases. Germline assignment: CDR1 MNHNY and CDR2 SVGAGI (reference sequence). The CDR3 length is 12 residues. The CDR3 here is CASTSGSGGYTF. The CDR3 coding sequence is TGTGCCAGCACATCGGGGTCAGGTGGCTACACCTTC.

This chain uses TRBV28 with TRBJ1-3, with D uncertain. Trimming left V 6 bases short and J 6 bases short, with 9 bases between. This CDR3 has 12 amino acids. Germline V gene sequence: CDR1 MDHEN, CDR2 SYDVKM. CDR3 nucleotides: TGTGCCAGCAGGGCCTCAGAAAACACCATATATTTT. Its translation: CASRASENTIYF.

The chain employs TRBV28 and TRBJ1-6; D perhaps matches TRBD1 (5 bases). Trimming stripped 1 base from V and 6 bases from J, with 16 bases between. The CDR3 sequence is 17 residues long. Germline V gene data show CDR1 as MDHEN and CDR2 as SYDVKM. The CDR3 loop is CASSLLWGGFGNSPLHF. The CDR3 DNA follows: TGTGCCAGCAGTTTATTGTGGGGGGGATTCGGTAATTCACCCCTCCACTTT.

This chain joins TRBV4-3 and TRBJ1-6; TRBD1 matches 7 bases. V trimming: 4 bases; J trimming: 1 base; junction bases outside the gene matches: 10. Per germline, CDR1 LGHNA and CDR2 YSLEER. The CDR3 covers 18 residues. This CDR3 reads CASSPAAPGQSYNSPLHF. The DNA for the CDR3 is TGCGCCAGCAGCCCGGCCGCCCCGGGACAGTCCTATAATTCACCCCTCCACTTT.